The 20 T cell receptor beta chains reported below all come from one sample, sequenced in a study of post-analysis software for immune sequencing data. Whole-study results and caveats: Five or six TRBV segments were more frequent in patients than controls; TRBV5-6, TRBV5-1 and TRBV20-1 belonged to this group.

Prepared libraries of TCR beta cDNA carried unique molecular identifiers. Via MiXCR, TCRdb re-called the PCR reads, giving one row per CDR3 protein. Seen here are 650,000 to 900,000 distinct CDR3 sequences, roughly 50% observed once, and the top ten hold just under 5%. Their antigens are not known. Sequencing was carried out using blood. Every receptor here comes from a girl aged 5-17 years with multiple sclerosis.

This clonotype was seen a single time. J is TRBJ2-3 and V is TRBV12-3 or TRBV12-4; TRBD2 matches at 8 bases. The CDR3 totals 15 residues. V trimming: 5 bases; J trimming: 2 bases; junction bases outside the gene matches: 6. The CDR3 nucleotides are TGTGCCAGCAGTAAAGCGGGAGAGAACACAGATACGCAGTATTTT. Translated, it gives CASSKAGENTDTQYF.

This clonotype was found a few times. The V call is TRBV7-8, the J call TRBJ2-3, with TRBD2 matching 7 bases. The J segment lost 3 bases and the V segment lost 10 bases, leaving 13 bases of the junction unmatched. Germline-derived CDR1 and CDR2 are SGHVS and FQNEAQ. CDR3 length: 15 amino acids. CDR3 amino acids: CATRPPGTITDTQYF. The CDR3 nucleotides are TGTGCCACGCGCCCCCCAGGGACTATTACAGATACGCAGTATTTT.

The table lists this clonotype with a few counts. The CDR3 protein is CSVPGAGEQETQYF. In nucleotides, the CDR3 is TGCAGCGTCCCGGGTGCAGGGGAGCAAGAGACCCAGTACTTC. The chain is built from TRBV29-1 and TRBJ2-5; possibly TRBD1 for D (6 bases). Trimming took 6 bases from V and 2 from J, leaving 16 bases between them. The CDR3 is 14 residues long. From germline, CDR1 is SQVTM and CDR2 ANQGSEA.

The genes are TRBV7-3 and TRBJ2-3; 13 bases line up with TRBD2. The germline V gene encodes CDR1 SGHTA and CDR2 FQGTGA. After removal of 5 bases from V and 2 bases from J, the junction contained 13 bases not matched to a gene. The CDR3 extends over 19 amino acids. The DNA of the CDR3 is TGTGCCAGCAGCCCAGCCGGGACTAGCGGGAAGCCCACCACAGATACGCAGTATTTT. Its protein is CASSPAGTSGKPTTDTQYF.

This clonotype appeared a few times. This chain uses TRBV5-1 with TRBJ2-7; the D is unclear. Germline lookup yields CDR1 SGHRS and CDR2 YFSETQ. Trimming removed 7 bases from V and 7 bases from J, with 9 bases in between. There are 10 residues in the CDR3. CDR3 DNA sequence: TGCGCCAGCCCAACCCGGGAGCAGTACTTC. Translation gives CASPTREQYF.

This chain links TRBV10-3 with TRBJ2-5, with 7 bases fitting TRBD2. The J call may be in error: the DNA end matches TRBJ2-7 better. The germline V gene encodes CDR1 ENHRY and CDR2 SYGVKD. This CDR3 contains 15 residues. DNA of the CDR3: TGTGCCATCAGTGAGGGGGGGGAGGCCGCCTACGAGCAGTACTTC. Protein product: CAISEGGEAAYEQYF.

In its sample, this clonotype was seen a few times. The V gene is TRBV20-1, the J gene TRBJ1-4; 9 nucleotides agree with TRBD1. With 6 bases clipped from V and 8 bases from J, the junction kept 7 bases outside the gene matches. The CDR3 totals 13 residues. The germline V gene has CDR1 DFQATT and CDR2 SNEGSKA (reference sequence). The CDR3 nucleotides are TGCAGTGCCATGACAGGGGGAAAAGAAAAACTGTTTTTT. Translation: CSAMTGGKEKLFF.

This chain connects TRBV15 to TRBJ1-6, with D possibly matching TRBD1 (6 bases). In germline, CDR1 is LNHNV, CDR2 YYDKDF (reference sequence). V was shortened by 3 bases and J by 8 bases, with 8 bases between the two germline ends. The CDR3 loop spans 13 amino acids. CDR3 in amino acids: CATSRGAYSPLHF. CDR3 nucleotide sequence: TGTGCCACCAGCAGGGGGGCTTATTCACCCCTCCACTTT. The variable domain in full, completed from reference TRBV15 and TRBJ1-6, reads DAMVIQNPRYQVTQFGKPVTLSCSQTLNHNVMYWYQQKSSQAPKLLFHYYDKDFNNEADTPDNFQSRRPNTSFCFLDIRSPGLGDTAMYLCATSRGAYSPLHFGNGTRLTVT.

This clonotype has a handful of counts. The chain recombines TRBV20-1 with TRBJ2-5; 7 bases are a match to TRBD1. The CDR3 is 14 residues long. Germline trimming cut 4 bases from V and 1 base from J; bases unmatched to any gene: 6. Germline CDR1 and CDR2: DFQATT and SNEGSKA (reference sequence). DNA of the CDR3: TGCAGTGCTACCGACAGGGTGGGCCAAGAGACCCAGTACTTC. It codes for CSATDRVGQETQYF.

The chain carries TRBV12-3 or TRBV12-4 and TRBJ1-4; no definite D call. There are 17 residues in the CDR3. Trimming removed 6 bases at V and 1 base at J, with 18 bases between. CDR3 DNA sequence: TGTGCCAGCAGCCCACGGGGTAGTAAGGGAACTAATGAAAAACTGTTTTTT. Protein product: CASSPRGSKGTNEKLFF.

This clonotype was picked up a small number of times. This chain links TRBV20-1 with TRBJ2-2; 10 bases are a match to TRBD2. With V trimmed by 0 bases and J by 4 bases, 11 bases remained unmatched. Germline V gene lookup returns CDR1 DFQATT and CDR2 SNEGSKA (reference sequence). The CDR3 extends over 18 amino acids. The CDR3 is CSAREGASGRGSTGELFF. DNA for the CDR3: TGCAGTGCTAGAGAAGGGGCTAGCGGGAGAGGTAGCACCGGGGAGCTGTTTTTT.

This chain links TRBV7-3 with TRBJ2-7; D not certain. Germline V CDR1 and CDR2: SGHTA, FQGTGA. Trimming shortened V by 2 bases and J by 2 bases, and 13 bases separated the two germline ends. The CDR3 extends over 15 amino acids. The CDR3 DNA follows: TGTGCCAGCAGCTTATCTGTAGGGATACCCTACGAGCAGTACTTC. This encodes CASSLSVGIPYEQYF.

The rearrangement links TRBV29-1 to TRBJ1-5; D gene unclear. Germline lookup yields CDR1 SQVTM and CDR2 ANQGSEA. V lost 2 bases, J lost 2 bases, and 7 bases lay in between. CDR3 length: 13 amino acids. CDR3 sequence (DNA): TGCAGCGTTGAAACCGGGGGCAATCAGCCCCAGCATTTT. It is translated as CSVETGGNQPQHF.

The chain couples TRBV10-3 to TRBJ2-5, with 12 nucleotides matching TRBD2. The CDR3 covers 17 residues. With 0 bases clipped from V and 4 bases from J, the junction kept 6 bases outside the gene matches. CDR1 is ENHRY, CDR2 SYGVKD, per germline. As DNA, the CDR3 is TGTGCCATCAGTGAGTCTGAGACTAGCGGGAGCGGAGAGACCCAGTACTTC. Amino acids: CAISESETSGSGETQYF.

The V call is TRBV27, the J call TRBJ2-1; 7 nucleotides line up with TRBD2. Trimming cost V 4 bases and J 8 bases; bases outside gene matches: 8. Germline V gives CDR1 MNHEY, CDR2 SMNVEV (reference sequence). The CDR3 covers 14 residues. The CDR3 coding sequence is TGTGCCAGCAGTTCGGGATTCAGCGGGGATGAGCAGTTCTTC. Protein product: CASSSGFSGDEQFF.

This clonotype was picked up a small number of times. The V gene is TRBV20-1, the J gene TRBJ2-7; perhaps TRBD2 as D (5 bases). The V gene's germline CDR1 is DFQATT and CDR2 SNEGSKA (reference sequence). CDR3 size: 13 residues. Trimming removed 5 bases at V and 2 bases at J, with 13 bases between. The chain's CDR3 is CSAGGSRTYEQYF. The CDR3 DNA sequence: TGCAGTGCTGGAGGTAGCAGAACCTACGAGCAGTACTTC.

The chain uses TRBV20-1 and TRBJ2-7, with 13 positions matching TRBD2. CDR1 and CDR2 from the germline V gene are DFQATT and SNEGSKA (reference sequence). This CDR3 is 15 amino acids long. V shed 2 bases and J 4 bases; nucleotides not matched to a gene: 5. CDR3 DNA sequence: TGCAGTGCTAGAATCGGGACTAGCGGGGAGTACGAGCAGTACTTC. This sequence encodes CSARIGTSGEYEQYF.

This clonotype appeared a few times. The gene calls are TRBV29-1 and TRBJ2-3; 8 bases agree with TRBD2. The CDR3 is 12 amino acids. The junction had 2 bases not matched to a gene; V was cut back by 4 bases and J by 5 bases. Germline CDR1 and CDR2: SQVTM and ANQGSEA. CDR3 nucleotides: TGCAGCGTTGGCCTAGCGGGAGATACGCAGTATTTT. Translating it yields CSVGLAGDTQYF.

The chain recombines TRBV11-2 with TRBJ2-1; 8 nucleotides line up with TRBD2. The V and J ends lost 1 base and 8 bases, in that order; junction bases with no gene match: 7. In germline, CDR1 is SGHAT, CDR2 FQNNGV. This CDR3 is 15 amino acids long. As DNA, the CDR3 is TGTGCCAGCAGCTTAGGAGCGGGGGCGCGCGATGAGCAGTTCTTC. Its protein is CASSLGAGARDEQFF.

Comments on this clonotype: One end of the junction does not line up with germline, which may come from a read error. This chain connects TRBV10-1 to TRBJ2-3; D possibly corresponds to TRBD2 (6 bases). The CDR3 sequence is 15 residues long. Germline V CDR1 and CDR2: WNHNN, SYGVQD (reference sequence). The DNA for the CDR3 is TGTGCCAGCAGTGTCGGGACTTCTAGCACAGATACGCAGTATTTT. It translates to CASSVGTSSTDTQYF.